This T cell receptor beta chain emerged from a study of cytomegalovirus exposure and HLA in healthy donors. The PCR contained 60 Vbeta and 13 Jbeta primers. The data were produced by immunoSEQ multiplex PCR, yet TCRdb's version contains in-frame clones alone and is incomplete. This table holds some 190,000 clones, around 79% found once. Study-wide points: CMV serostatus was the sole immune exposure data available.

The V and J ends lost 1 base and 5 bases respectively, with 12 bases between them. The CDR3 runs 14 residues. Per the germline V gene, CDR1 is LNHNV and CDR2 is YYDKDF (reference sequence). With regard to this clone: Its specificity is unknown.

The sequence came from a woman in her forties or fifties in good health and CMV-seronegative. Sequencing was carried out using PBMCs. The J gene is TRBJ2-7, the V gene TRBV15; tentatively, D is TRBD1 (5 bases). For the CDR3, the DNA is TGTGCCACCAGCAGAGCAGGGTTGGCGAACGAGCAGTACTTC. Residues: CATSRAGLANEQYF.